Following are 28 T cell receptor beta chains from one sample sequenced in a study of blood T cell repertoires in COVID-19. TCRdb keeps only in-frame clones here, not all; method: immunoSEQ multiplex PCR. Among 150,000 to 200,000 clones, about 88% were seen once, and the ten largest hold over 15%. The specimen was peripheral blood. All receptors come from a man aged 55 to 70 with active or convalescent COVID-19.

The rearrangement joins TRBV3-1 (or the pseudogene TRBV3-2) to TRBJ2-7, with 10 bases matching TRBD2. The trim removed 3 bases at V and 6 bases at J, leaving 8 bases unmatched. Germline CDR1 LGHDT, CDR2 YNNKEL (reference sequence). The CDR3 consists of 15 residues. CDR3 protein: CASSHSSGRMGEQYF. Here the CDR3 DNA reads TGTGCCAGCAGCCACTCTAGCGGGAGAATGGGCGAGCAGTACTTC.

The chain uses TRBV5-4 and TRBJ2-3; 15 nucleotides match TRBD2. With 4 bases clipped from V and 5 bases from J, the junction kept 5 bases outside the gene matches. The CDR3 runs to 16 residues. Germline V CDR1 and CDR2: SGHNT, YYREEE (reference sequence). The CDR3 sequence: CASSARTSGRVDTQYF. The CDR3 coding sequence is TGTGCCAGCAGCGCGCGGACTAGCGGGAGGGTAGATACGCAGTATTTT.

The genes are TRBV10-2 and TRBJ2-7, with D possibly matching TRBD2 (7 bases). This CDR3 has 15 amino acids. Trimming removed 8 bases from V and 4 bases from J, with 21 bases in between. The germline CDR1 and CDR2 sequences are WSHSY and SAAADI. This CDR3 is CASRLGGGPRYEQYF. The CDR3 bases are TGCGCCAGCCGTTTGGGAGGGGGTCCCCGGTACGAGCAGTACTTC.

The chain's CDR3 is CASSLLAGESGELFF. DNA for the CDR3: TGTGCCAGCAGTTTACTAGCGGGAGAGTCCGGGGAGCTGTTTTTT. The V gene is TRBV6-6, the J gene TRBJ2-2; TRBD2 matches at 11 bases. With V trimmed by 4 bases and J by 6 bases, 4 bases remained unmatched. This CDR3 has 15 amino acids. Looked up from germline, CDR1 is MNHNY and CDR2 is SVGAGI (reference sequence).

V is TRBV3-1 (or the pseudogene TRBV3-2) and J is TRBJ2-3, with 7 bases matching TRBD2. Germline V gene sequence: CDR1 LGHDT, CDR2 YNNKEL (reference sequence). The CDR3 has 15 residues. With V trimmed by 9 bases and J by 2 bases, 11 bases remained unmatched. In DNA, the CDR3 is TGTGCCAGTGCCGGGAGCGGGATAAACACAGATACGCAGTATTTT. Its translation: CASAGSGINTDTQYF.

CDR3 in amino acids: CASSYSFQGSNTEAFF. In DNA form, the CDR3 reads TGTGCCAGCAGTTACTCGTTCCAGGGTTCGAACACTGAAGCTTTCTTT. V gene TRBV6-6 combines with J gene TRBJ1-1; tentative D call: TRBD1 (5 bases). This CDR3 has 16 amino acids. The V gene lost 0 bases and the J gene lost 1 base, with 12 bases spanning the gap. Germline V gives CDR1 MNHNY, CDR2 SVGAGI (reference sequence).

The chain uses TRBV18 and TRBJ2-2, with 7 bases identical to TRBD2. Germline V gene lookup returns CDR1 KGHSH and CDR2 LQKENI. V gave up 1 base and J gave up 1 base; unmatched junction bases: 6. CDR3 length: 17 amino acids. The CDR3 region has the DNA TGTGCCAGCTCACCACGAGTCGGCGGGGGGAACACCGGGGAGCTGTTTTTT. This encodes CASSPRVGGGNTGELFF.

V is TRBV6-5 and J is TRBJ2-7; 7 nucleotides agree with TRBD1. Trimming removed 0 bases from V and 5 bases from J; junction bases left unmatched: 7. In germline, CDR1 is MNHEY, CDR2 SVGAGI. The CDR3 extends over 15 amino acids. The DNA for the CDR3 is TGTGCCAGCAGTTACTCGATTGTACAGGGGAACGAGCAGTACTTC. Amino acid sequence: CASSYSIVQGNEQYF.

This sequence joins TRBV5-1 and TRBJ2-2; unclear D gene. Trimming pared 1 base from V and 0 bases from J, leaving 7 bases between. The CDR3 runs 15 residues. The germline gives CDR1 SGHRS, CDR2 YFSETQ. CDR3 nucleotides: TGCGCCAGCAGCTTGTTGTCGGCGAACACCGGGGAGCTGTTTTTT. This sequence encodes CASSLLSANTGELFF.

J is TRBJ2-1 and V is TRBV6-6; the D gene is possibly TRBD2 (6 bases). This CDR3 contains 12 residues. With 5 bases removed from V and 10 bases from J, the gap between germline ends came to 12 bases. From germline, CDR1 is MNHNY and CDR2 SVGAGI (reference sequence). The CDR3 spells CASSNTLAEQFF. In DNA form, the CDR3 reads TGTGCCAGCAGTAACACTCTAGCGGAGCAGTTCTTC.

The chain joins TRBV28 to TRBJ1-1; 7 nucleotides agree with TRBD1. The ends lost 5 bases at V and 4 bases at J; junction bases unmatched: 1. The CDR3 totals 12 residues. Germline V gene lookup returns CDR1 MDHEN and CDR2 SYDVKM. Here the CDR3 reads CASSQGGTEAFF. In DNA form, the CDR3 reads TGTGCCAGCAGTCAGGGGGGCACTGAAGCTTTCTTT.

The rearrangement links TRBV29-1 to TRBJ1-2; D might be TRBD1 (5 bases). This CDR3 is 12 amino acids long. The V end was cut by 5 bases, the J end by 5 bases, with 12 bases between. CDR1 and CDR2 from the germline V gene are SQVTM and ANQGSEA. The CDR3 DNA follows: TGCAGCGTTATTGGGGGGGAATATGGCTACACCTTC. Translating it yields CSVIGGEYGYTF.

V and J are TRBV12-3 or TRBV12-4 and TRBJ1-1, with TRBD1 as a possible D gene (6 bases). The CDR3 is made up of 12 amino acids. V was shortened by 2 bases and J by 5 bases, with 6 bases between the two germline ends. CDR3 coding DNA: TGTGCCAGCAGTTTAAGGGGGACTGAAGCTTTCTTT. This sequence encodes CASSLRGTEAFF.

This clone has just a few counts. The rearrangement joins TRBV3-1 (or the pseudogene TRBV3-2) to TRBJ2-7; no firm D call. V was shortened by 3 bases and J by 0 bases, with 6 bases between the two germline ends. Looked up from germline, CDR1 is LGHDT and CDR2 is YNNKEL (reference sequence). The CDR3 is made up of 13 amino acids. CDR3 residues: CASSQGASYEQYF. The CDR3 DNA is TGTGCCAGCAGCCAGGGCGCCTCCTACGAGCAGTACTTC.

The rearrangement links TRBV7-9 to TRBJ1-5, with D unresolved. The germline V and J ends were trimmed by 1 base and 5 bases, with 6 bases remaining between them. Germline CDR1 reads SEHNR; CDR2 reads FQNEAQ (reference sequence). The CDR3 spans 13 residues. The CDR3 protein is CASSLGAHQPQHF. In nucleotides, the CDR3 is TGTGCCAGCAGCTTAGGGGCGCATCAGCCCCAGCATTTT.

As for this clone: Relative to the germline gene, one junction end is altered; a read error may explain this. The CDR3 sequence is CASSPQEGRSYEQYF. The CDR3, as DNA: TGTGCCAGCTCGCCACAGGAGGGGAGGTCTTACGAGCAGTACTTC. V gene TRBV18 combines with J gene TRBJ2-7; TRBD2 is a possible D gene (6 bases). The length of the CDR3 is 15 residues. The germline V gene encodes CDR1 KGHSH and CDR2 LQKENI. The full variable domain, with the rest looked up from reference TRBV18 and TRBJ2-7, is NAGVMQNPRHLVRRRGQEARLRCSPMKGHSHVYWYRQLPEEGLKFMVYLQKENIIDESGMPKERFSAEFPKEGPSILRIQQVVRGDSAAYFCASSPQEGRSYEQYFGPGTRLTVT.

This clone has just one count. This chain uses TRBV18 with TRBJ1-2; D unresolved. This CDR3 is built from 13 residues. The V and J ends lost 0 bases and 4 bases respectively, with 6 bases between them. From germline, CDR1 is KGHSH and CDR2 LQKENI. In DNA form, the CDR3 reads TGTGCCAGCTCACCACCGGAGCTCTATGGCTACACCTTC. The encoded protein is CASSPPELYGYTF.

The J gene is TRBJ2-1, the V gene TRBV9, with 7 bases fitting TRBD1. CDR1 and CDR2 (germline): SGDLS, YYNGEE. The CDR3 contains 15 residues. V gave up 6 bases and J gave up 1 base; unmatched junction bases: 7. The CDR3 nucleotides read TGTGCCAGCACCAAAGGGACAGCTTCCTACAATGAGCAGTTCTTC. This translates into CASTKGTASYNEQFF.

The rearrangement joins TRBV19 to TRBJ1-4, with 9 bases fitting TRBD1. CDR1 LNHDA and CDR2 SQIVND come from the germline V gene (reference sequence). This CDR3 spans 16 amino acids. With V trimmed by 5 bases and J by 7 bases, 11 bases remained unmatched. The CDR3 loop is CASSPTTGGVREKLFF. The CDR3 DNA reads TGTGCCAGTAGTCCGACGACAGGGGGAGTTCGTGAAAAACTGTTTTTT.

The V and J genes are TRBV5-6 and TRBJ1-4; 8 nucleotides agree with TRBD1. The V and J ends lost 5 bases and 5 bases, in that order; junction bases with no gene match: 2. The germline gives CDR1 SGHDT, CDR2 YYEEEE. CDR3 length: 13 residues. The CDR3 DNA reads as TGTGCCAGCAGGGGACAGGAAAATGAAAAACTGTTTTTT. Residues: CASRGQENEKLFF.

V usage is TRBV6-5 and J usage is TRBJ2-7; tentatively, D is TRBD2 (7 bases). The CDR3 has 15 residues. The V gene lost 7 bases and the J gene lost 2 bases, with 18 bases spanning the gap. The V gene's germline CDR1 is MNHEY and CDR2 SVGAGI. The CDR3 nucleotides read TGTGCCAGCAAAGGGGGGGCTGGGGAGACCTACGAGCAGTACTTC. Translation: CASKGGAGETYEQYF.

This sequence joins TRBV11-2 and TRBJ2-7, with 7 bases aligning to TRBD1. This CDR3 has 14 amino acids. Germline V gene sequence: CDR1 SGHAT, CDR2 FQNNGV. J gave up 6 bases and V 5 bases, and 10 bases lay outside the gene matches. CDR3 sequence reads: CASSKNRDSREQYF. The CDR3 DNA reads as TGTGCCAGCAGCAAGAACCGGGACAGTCGCGAGCAGTACTTC. Complete variable domain (other parts from reference TRBV11-2 and TRBJ2-7): EAGVAQSPRYKIIEKRQSVAFWCNPISGHATLYWYQQILGQGPKLLIQFQNNGVVDDSQLPKDRFSAERLKGVDSTLKIQPAKLEDSAVYLCASSKNRDSREQYFGPGTRLTVT.

The chain links TRBV18 to TRBJ2-1; 11 nucleotides align to TRBD2. The junction had 2 bases not matched to a gene; V was cut back by 3 bases and J by 7 bases. Looked up from germline, CDR1 is KGHSH and CDR2 is LQKENI. CDR3 length equals 14 residues. The CDR3 sequence: CASSPLAGGNEQFF. The CDR3 DNA sequence: TGTGCCAGCTCACCTTTAGCGGGAGGGAATGAGCAGTTCTTC.

This chain links TRBV6-1 with TRBJ1-5, with a possible D match to TRBD1 (6 bases). Trimming took 0 bases from V and 7 from J, leaving 13 bases between them. This CDR3 is 15 amino acids long. CDR1 is MNHNS, CDR2 SASEGT, per germline. The DNA of the CDR3 is TGTGCCAGCAGTGAAGCGACAGGCCTTGCGCAGCCCCAGCATTTT. Its protein product is CASSEATGLAQPQHF.

This rearrangement joins TRBV3-1 (or the pseudogene TRBV3-2) to TRBJ1-4; a possible D gene is TRBD1 (6 bases). This CDR3 spans 15 amino acids. Looked up from germline, CDR1 is LGHDT and CDR2 is YNNKEL (reference sequence). V was trimmed by 2 bases and J by 5 bases, leaving 12 bases between them. The CDR3: CASSQFSGENEKLFF. CDR3 coding DNA: TGTGCCAGCAGCCAATTTTCAGGGGAGAATGAAAAACTGTTTTTT.

The chain links TRBV29-1 to TRBJ1-1; TRBD1 agrees at 7 bases. CDR3 length: 14 residues. V lost 8 bases, J lost 0 bases, and 9 bases stayed unmatched. Germline V CDR1 and CDR2: SQVTM, ANQGSEA. The chain's CDR3 is CSIRGTALNTEAFF. DNA of the CDR3: TGCAGCATACGCGGGACAGCCTTGAACACTGAAGCTTTCTTT. Variable domain in full (rest from reference TRBV29-1 and TRBJ1-1): SAVISQKPSRDICQRGTSLTIQCQVDSQVTMMFWYRQQPGQSLTLIATANQGSEATYESGFVIDKFPISRPNLTFSTLTVSNMSPEDSSIYLCSIRGTALNTEAFFGQGTRLTVV.

The rearrangement uses TRBV27 and TRBJ2-2; 13 nucleotides match TRBD2. V shed 0 bases and J 8 bases; nucleotides not matched to a gene: 6. The CDR3 loop spans 17 amino acids. CDR1 and CDR2 (germline): MNHEY, SMNVEV (reference sequence). CDR3 loop: CASSLSEGLAGRGELFF. For the CDR3, the DNA is TGTGCCAGCAGTTTATCGGAGGGACTAGCGGGACGAGGGGAGCTGTTTTTT.

This chain uses TRBV5-1 with TRBJ2-1, with TRBD2 matching 10 bases. The CDR3 is 16 residues long. V shed 0 bases and J 4 bases; nucleotides not matched to a gene: 4. Per the germline V gene, CDR1 is SGHRS and CDR2 is YFSETQ. The CDR3, as DNA: TGCGCCAGCAGCTTGGAACTAGCGGGGACATACAATGAGCAGTTCTTC. This translates into CASSLELAGTYNEQFF.